This TCR beta chain was identified during a study of identical twins. Turning to this clonotype: What it binds is not known.

Study-level points and caveats: Whereas memory repertoires showed no such difference, abundant cord blood beta clonotypes carried fewer insertions.

A template switching step contributed a universal primer site, while unique molecular identifiers were present in the cDNA. MiXCR, applied by TCRdb to the 5' RACE reads, yields one record per CDR3 protein. The sample lists 450,000 or so distinct CDR3 sequences, 14% occurring once. All donors were healthy Caucasians. These data were likewise used in another study, on yellow fever vaccine responses in identical twins.

The sequence was collected from a woman in her late teens or twenties in good health. Sequencing used CD4+ T cells sorted from blood.

CDR3: CASSQDPRVGAYEQYF. The CDR3 DNA reads TGTGCCAGCAGCCAAGACCCGAGGGTAGGGGCGTACGAGCAGTACTTC. V usage is TRBV3-1 and J usage is TRBJ2-7, with D perhaps TRBD1 or TRBD2 (5 bases each). Trimming took off 0 bases at V and 4 bases at J, with 16 bases between the two ends. The length of the CDR3 is 16 residues. Germline lookup yields CDR1 LGHDT and CDR2 YNNKEL (reference sequence).